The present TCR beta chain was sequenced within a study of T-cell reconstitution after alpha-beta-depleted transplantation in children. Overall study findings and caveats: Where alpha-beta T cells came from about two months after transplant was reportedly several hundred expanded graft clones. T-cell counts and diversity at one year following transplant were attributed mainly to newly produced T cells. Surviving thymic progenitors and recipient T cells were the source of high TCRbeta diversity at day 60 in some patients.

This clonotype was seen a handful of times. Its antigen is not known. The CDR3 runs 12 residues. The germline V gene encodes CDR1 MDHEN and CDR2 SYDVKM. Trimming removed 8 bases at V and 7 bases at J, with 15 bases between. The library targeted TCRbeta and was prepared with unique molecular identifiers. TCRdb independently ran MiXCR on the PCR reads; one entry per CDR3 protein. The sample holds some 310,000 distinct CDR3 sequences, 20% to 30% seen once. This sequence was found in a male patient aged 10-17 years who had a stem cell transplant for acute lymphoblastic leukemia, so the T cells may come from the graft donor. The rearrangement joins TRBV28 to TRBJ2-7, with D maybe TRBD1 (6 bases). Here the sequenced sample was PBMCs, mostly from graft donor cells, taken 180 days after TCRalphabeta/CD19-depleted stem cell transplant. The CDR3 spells CASCRGNREQYF. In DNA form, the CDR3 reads TGTGCCAGCTGCAGGGGAAATCGTGAGCAGTACTTC.